A single sample gave rise to the 5 T cell receptor beta chains below, sequenced in a study of blood T cell repertoires in COVID-19. Only in-frame clones appear in the TCRdb table, and some are missing; sequencing was by immunoSEQ multiplex PCR. The data contain about 57,000 clones, roughly 85% of them singletons. Material for sequencing was peripheral blood. The receptors come from a human donor in a cohort sampled during active COVID-19.

V gene TRBV6-5 combines with J gene TRBJ1-6; TRBD1 aligns across 9 bases. Germline V gives CDR1 MNHEY, CDR2 SVGAGI. This CDR3 comprises 15 residues. J gave up 6 bases and V 6 bases, and 6 bases lay outside the gene matches. The CDR3: CASRTGQGFNSPLHF. The CDR3, as DNA: TGTGCCAGCAGGACCGGACAGGGGTTTAATTCACCCCTCCACTTT.

This clone was detected only a few times. This rearrangement joins TRBV7-9 to TRBJ1-2; possibly TRBD1 for D (5 bases). The ends were cut back, 1 base at V and 4 bases at J, with 7 bases in the middle. Germline lookup yields CDR1 SEHNR and CDR2 FQNEAQ (reference sequence). The CDR3 length is 13 residues. The CDR3 DNA reads TGTGCCAGCAGCTTAGGGCAGGGCTATGGCTACACCTTC. Translating it yields CASSLGQGYGYTF.

The V call is TRBV12-3 or TRBV12-4, the J call TRBJ2-1; 7 bases are a match to TRBD2. V lost 2 bases, J lost 9 bases, and 4 bases stayed unmatched. The CDR3 totals 13 residues. The CDR3 DNA sequence: TGTGCCAGCAGTTTACGTCGGGGGGTTGAGCAGTTCTTC. The encoded protein is CASSLRRGVEQFF.

This clone was seen only once. The gene calls are TRBV6-5 and TRBJ1-6, with TRBD1 matching 10 bases. From germline, CDR1 is MNHEY and CDR2 SVGAGI. The ends lost 5 bases at V and 9 bases at J; junction bases unmatched: 4. The CDR3 has 14 residues. The CDR3 reads CASSPGTGVSPLHF. As DNA, the CDR3 is TGTGCCAGCAGTCCCGGGACAGGGGTTTCACCCCTCCACTTT.

V is TRBV2 and J is TRBJ2-3; possible D gene TRBD2, 6 bases. This CDR3 has 15 amino acids. The V gene's germline CDR1 is SNHLY and CDR2 FYNNEI. Trimming left V 7 bases short and J 7 bases short, with 21 bases between. CDR3 bases: TGTGCCAGCAAATCGATTGGGCTAGCGTCAAATACGCAGTATTTT. It encodes CASKSIGLASNTQYF.